These T cell receptor beta chains were read from a single sample in a study of T cell clonotyping in hematopoietic cell transplantation. Profiled with immunoSEQ multiplex PCR; TCRdb holds only in-frame clones, not every one. This table holds more than 10,000 clones, around 90% found once. Sequencing input: peripheral blood mononuclear cells. The receptors originated from a young man in good health. Some clones in this sample may be carry-over from other donors' samples. Both conserved end residues are part of each CDR3. D genes are given only for firm matches.

CDR3nt	CDR3aa	j_gene	d_gene	len	v_gene
TGTGCCATCAGTGAGTCTGGTAGATCGAACACTGAAGCTTTCTTT	CAISESGRSNTEAFF	TRBJ1-1	.	15	TRBV10-3
TGTGCCAGCAGTCCCCGGACAGGGGGGGCCGCCGAGCAGTACTTC	CASSPRTGGAAEQYF	TRBJ2-7	TRBD1	15	TRBV2
TGTGCCTGGAAGACAGCGGCGACTTCTAGCACAGATACGCAGTATTTT	CAWKTAATSSTDTQYF	TRBJ2-3	.	16	TRBV30
TGCGCCAGCAGCTTAGACAGTAGCAATCAGCCCCAGCATTTT	CASSLDSSNQPQHF	TRBJ1-5	.	14	TRBV5-1
TGTGCCAGCAGTGCTTCCGGGACAGGAGGAAACACCATATATTTT	CASSASGTGGNTIYF	TRBJ1-3	TRBD1	15	TRBV25-1
TGTGCCAGCAGCCGCGGGGGCTCTGGGGCCAACGTCCTGACTTTC	CASSRGGSGANVLTF	TRBJ2-6	TRBD2	15	TRBV28
TGCAGCGTTTTGGGTACTCGCCAAGAGACCCAGTACTTC	CSVLGTRQETQYF	TRBJ2-5	.	13	TRBV29-1
TGTGCCAGCAGTTTATCGATTTGGGACCGGGACAGGGACCATACTAACACCGGGGAGCTGTTTTTT	CASSLSIWDRDRDHTNTGELFF	TRBJ2-2	TRBD1	22	TRBV27
TGTGCCAGCAGTGGGGCGGGGGAGTACAATGAGCAGTTCTTC	CASSGAGEYNEQFF	TRBJ2-1	TRBD2	14	TRBV25-1
TGTGCCAGCAGCTTATCCGGGTGGGCAGGGGGCTACGAGCAGTACTTC	CASSLSGWAGGYEQYF	TRBJ2-7	TRBD1	16	TRBV11-3
TGTGCCAGCATATCTCAAGCTGCGGAGACCCAGTACTTC	CASISQAAETQYF	TRBJ2-5	.	13	TRBV2
TGTGCTAGCAGCGAAGGGATCTTTGGAGCAGATACGCAGTATTTT	CASSEGIFGADTQYF	TRBJ2-3	.	15	TRBV7-7
TGTGCCAGCAGCTTAACGTTTGGTGGTTTGACTGAAGCTTTCTTT	CASSLTFGGLTEAFF	TRBJ1-1	.	15	TRBV11-2
TGTGCCAGCAGTGGGACTAGCGGGAGCAATGAGCAGTTCTTC	CASSGTSGSNEQFF	TRBJ2-1	TRBD2	14	TRBV6-4
TGTGCCAGCAGCTTCAGGGTAGGGCAGCCCCAGCATTTT	CASSFRVGQPQHF	TRBJ1-5	.	13	TRBV7-9
TGTGCCAGCAGCGTCGACAGGGAGGCCCGAACCGGGGAGCTGTTTTTT	CASSVDREARTGELFF	TRBJ2-2	.	16	TRBV9
TGTGCCAGCAGCCCCGGGCAGGCCACTGAAGCTTTCTTT	CASSPGQATEAFF	TRBJ1-1	.	13	TRBV7-3